The source of this T cell receptor beta chain is a study of cytomegalovirus exposure and HLA in healthy donors. Study-wide findings and caveats: Some V segments, including TRBV6-2 and TRBV6-3, were excluded as indistinguishable. Associated with cytomegalovirus, according to the listing, were around 160 TCR beta chains.

This PCR relied on a set of 60 Vbeta primers and 13 Jbeta primers. Measured with immunoSEQ multiplex PCR; TCRdb has only the in-frame clones, and not every one. Of about 130,000 clones listed, around three quarters were seen once; the top ten hold about 5.3%. Details on this clone: Its target is not known.

The germline CDR1 and CDR2 sequences are SGHVS and FNYEAQ. This CDR3 contains 14 residues. V was pared by 4 bases and J by 4 bases, with 6 bases of the junction left unmatched. The sample taken for sequencing was PBMCs. The chain has TRBV7-6 and TRBJ2-7; TRBD2 aligns across 8 bases. The clonotype was recovered from a man younger than 45 in good health and CMV-seronegative. The DNA of the CDR3 is TGTGCCAGCAGCTCTCGTACTAGCGGTTACGAGCAGTACTTC. It translates to CASSSRTSGYEQYF.